These 16 T cell receptor beta chains were sequenced from one sample in a study of blood T cell repertoires in COVID-19. Here immunoSEQ multiplex PCR was the method, and the copy in TCRdb shows in-frame clones only, minus some. Counted here are some 220,000 clones, 86% occurring once; the ten biggest clones make up 2.5% to 3.5%. The sequenced material came from PBMCs or T cells enriched from blood (not recorded which). The receptor source for this set is a woman between 50 and 59 years old in a cohort exposed to, infected with or recovered from COVID-19 (not recorded which).

The CDR3 DNA follows: TGTGCCAGCAGTTTTTACGCTGCGACAGATACGCAGTATTTT. Amino acid sequence: CASSFYAATDTQYF. J is TRBJ2-3 and V is TRBV2; D is unresolved. The germline CDR1 and CDR2 sequences are SNHLY and FYNNEI. The CDR3 contains 14 residues. Trimming pared 5 bases from V and 3 bases from J, leaving 12 bases between.

V and J are TRBV6-2 or TRBV6-3 and TRBJ2-4; no clear D. This CDR3 is built from 11 residues. V was pared by 4 bases and J by 10 bases, with 8 bases between. Germline CDR1 is MNHEY and CDR2 is SVGEGT. CDR3 coding DNA: TGTGCCAGCAGTTCACAACAAATTCAGTACTTC. It encodes CASSSQQIQYF.

In this sample, this clone turned up once. V usage is TRBV4-2 and J usage is TRBJ1-1; a weak D match, TRBD1 (5 bases). Between the trimmed V and J ends, which lost 3 bases and 5 bases, there was a span of 16 bases. This CDR3 spans 15 amino acids. CDR1 LGHNA and CDR2 YNFKEQ come from the germline V gene. The CDR3 DNA reads as TGTGCCAGCAGCCATTCAATAGGGGCCTTTACTGAAGCTTTCTTT. Protein product: CASSHSIGAFTEAFF.

The rearrangement joins TRBV21-1 to TRBJ1-1; TRBD1 reflects the table's D call only, with no check against the DNA. TRBV21-1 is termed a pseudogene. This CDR3 has 16 amino acids. The CDR3 DNA reads TGTGCCAGCAGCAAAGGCGCAGGGTGTTTGTGTACTGAAGCTTTCTTT. Residues: CASSKGAGCLCTEAFF.

The chain is built from TRBV9 and TRBJ1-3, with a tentative D call TRBD1 (5 bases). In germline, CDR1 is SGDLS, CDR2 YYNGEE. Trimming removed 3 bases at V and 1 base at J, with 11 bases between. The CDR3 sequence is 15 residues long. The DNA for the CDR3 is TGTGCCAGCAGCGCCGTGGGGGGATCTGGAAACACCATATATTTT. This gives the protein CASSAVGGSGNTIYF.

This chain uses TRBV12-3 or TRBV12-4 with TRBJ1-2; 7 bases align to TRBD1. Trimming took 6 bases from V and 5 from J; bases not matched to a gene: 6. The CDR3 loop spans 13 amino acids. The CDR3 region is CASSRRQGYGYTF. CDR3 sequence (DNA): TGTGCCAGCAGCCGGCGACAGGGATATGGCTACACCTTC.

The V call is TRBV4-2, the J call TRBJ2-3; no reliable D call. Looked up from germline, CDR1 is LGHNA and CDR2 is YNFKEQ. V was shortened by 3 bases and J by 0 bases, with 16 bases between the two germline ends. CDR3 length: 17 amino acids. CDR3 bases: TGTGCCAGCAGCCAGATCCTAGAGCTTCCTAGCACAGATACGCAGTATTTT. It encodes CASSQILELPSTDTQYF.

The chain links TRBV19 to TRBJ1-6; TRBD1 agrees at 8 bases. CDR3 size: 14 residues. Germline V CDR1 and CDR2: LNHDA, SQIVND (reference sequence). With 10 bases clipped from V and 7 bases from J, the junction kept 9 bases outside the gene matches. The CDR3 here is CATQRDRSNSPLHF. The CDR3 DNA reads as TGTGCCACTCAGCGGGACAGGTCGAATTCACCCCTCCACTTT.

V is TRBV18 and J is TRBJ1-6; D remains ambiguous. V was shortened by 3 bases and J by 7 bases, with 7 bases between the two germline ends. Germline loops: CDR1 KGHSH, CDR2 LQKENI. The CDR3 contains 13 residues. The CDR3 sequence is CASSPNGNSPLHF. The CDR3, as DNA: TGTGCCAGCTCACCCAACGGGAATTCACCCCTCCACTTT.

This clone occurred once. This sequence joins TRBV2 and TRBJ1-5; 9 nucleotides match TRBD1. The V gene's germline CDR1 is SNHLY and CDR2 FYNNEI. The CDR3 contains 15 residues. Unmatched junction bases numbered 5, after V lost 6 bases and J lost 2 bases. The CDR3 DNA reads TGTGCCAGCAGGGCGGACAGGGGTGGCAATCAGCCCCAGCATTTT. It translates to CASRADRGGNQPQHF.

This sequence joins TRBV7-2 and TRBJ2-2; possible D gene TRBD2, 6 bases. The CDR3 is 16 amino acids. Germline V gene lookup returns CDR1 SGHTA and CDR2 FQGNSA. V gave up 1 base and J gave up 4 bases, with 13 bases separating them. Written as DNA, the CDR3 is TGTGCCAGCAGCTTAGGGCCCGCGGGGATCACCGGGGAGCTGTTTTTT. Protein: CASSLGPAGITGELFF.

The chain is built from TRBV7-2 and TRBJ1-5, with a weak D call TRBD1 (6 bases). CDR1 is SGHTA and CDR2 is FQGNSA in the germline V gene. The CDR3 extends over 15 amino acids. Trimming pared 1 base from V and 1 base from J, leaving 8 bases between. DNA for the CDR3: TGTGCCAGCAGCTTAGGGACAGACAGCAATCAGCCCCAGCATTTT. Translation: CASSLGTDSNQPQHF.

The V gene is TRBV4-2, the J gene TRBJ2-2; D is perhaps TRBD2 (7 bases). V was pared by 1 base and J by 4 bases, with 16 bases between. Germline V gives CDR1 LGHNA, CDR2 YNFKEQ. The CDR3 runs to 17 residues. This CDR3 reads CASSQVGGGGITGELFF. The CDR3 DNA reads TGTGCCAGCAGCCAAGTCGGGGGCGGGGGTATCACCGGGGAGCTGTTTTTT.

The CDR3 loop is CASSGLTGTGDYGYTF. The CDR3 DNA sequence: TGTGCCAGTAGTGGATTAACCGGGACAGGGGACTATGGCTACACCTTC. The J gene is TRBJ1-2, the V gene TRBV19; TRBD1 agrees at 10 bases. This CDR3 has 16 residues. Looked up from germline, CDR1 is LNHDA and CDR2 is SQIVND (reference sequence). V lost 5 bases, J lost 3 bases, and 9 bases stayed unmatched.

The chain is built from TRBV5-4 and TRBJ1-1, with D possibly TRBD1 on 6 matching bases. The germline V gene encodes CDR1 SGHNT and CDR2 YYREEE (reference sequence). V lost 4 bases and J 1 base, leaving 11 bases between the germline ends. The CDR3 length is 14 residues. The CDR3 sequence is CASSREGQNTEAFF. The CDR3 nucleotides read TGTGCCAGCAGCCGCGAGGGACAGAACACTGAAGCTTTCTTT.

The chain combines TRBV9 with TRBJ2-1, with 14 bases aligning to TRBD2. The CDR3 spans 15 residues. Germline loops: CDR1 SGDLS, CDR2 YYNGEE. J was trimmed by 15 bases and V by 0 bases; bases with no gene match: 8. In DNA, the CDR3 is TGTGCCAGCAGCGTAGCGACTAGCGGGGGGGCGGCGATGTTCTTC. Protein: CASSVATSGGAAMFF.